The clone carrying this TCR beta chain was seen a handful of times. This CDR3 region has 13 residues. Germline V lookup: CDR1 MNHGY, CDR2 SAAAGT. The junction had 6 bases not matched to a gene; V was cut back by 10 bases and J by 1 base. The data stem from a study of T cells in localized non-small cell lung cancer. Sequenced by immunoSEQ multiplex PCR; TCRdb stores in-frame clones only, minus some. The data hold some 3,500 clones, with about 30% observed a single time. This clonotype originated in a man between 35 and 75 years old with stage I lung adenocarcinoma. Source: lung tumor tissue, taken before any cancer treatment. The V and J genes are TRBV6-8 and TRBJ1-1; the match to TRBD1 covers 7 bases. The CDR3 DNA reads TGTGCCACCCGACAGGGTCGGAACACTGAAGCTTTCTTT. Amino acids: CATRQGRNTEAFF.